This T cell receptor beta chain was captured by sequencing in a study of early T cells in non-severe SARS-CoV-2 infection. Study details: RNA in bulk from unsorted whole blood was sequenced, and chains were unpaired.

This clonotype was counted only a few times. The antigen remains undetermined. Study results and limitations: There was a bias toward anti-spike CD8 responses in VDJdb matching, which missed private and CD4 specificities.

The germline V gene encodes CDR1 SGHDN and CDR2 FVKESK. This CDR3 spans 15 amino acids. Trimming removed 0 bases at V and 2 bases at J, with 10 bases between. Researchers attached unique molecular identifiers to individual cDNA molecules. TCRdb itself ran the 5' RACE reads through MiXCR, one entry per CDR3 protein. The sample holds about 32,000 distinct CDR3 sequences, roughly 4.9% seen once. Sequencing was performed on whole blood. The gene calls are TRBV14 and TRBJ2-5, with a weak D call TRBD2 (6 bases). This clonotype was obtained from an adult who was a healthcare worker with PCR-confirmed SARS-CoV-2 infection or an uninfected control (not recorded which). DNA for the CDR3: TGTGCCAGCAGCCAAGATCGGGGGTATCAAGAGACCCAGTACTTC. It encodes CASSQDRGYQETQYF.